Below are 21 T cell receptor beta chains sequenced from a single sample in a study of blood T cell repertoires in COVID-19. Measured with immunoSEQ multiplex PCR; TCRdb has only the in-frame clones, and not every one. The data show about 84,000 clones, 70% to 90% seen once. The sequenced material came from peripheral blood. Source of these receptors: a man older than 75 with active or convalescent COVID-19.

The J gene is TRBJ1-5, the V gene TRBV2, with a tentative D call TRBD1 (6 bases). CDR1 is SNHLY, CDR2 FYNNEI, per germline. The CDR3 has 14 amino acids. V was trimmed by 4 bases and J by 5 bases, leaving 12 bases between them. The CDR3 bases are TGTGCCAGCAGTGCATCAGGGGCTCATCAGCCCCAGCATTTT. Translation: CASSASGAHQPQHF.

The chain uses TRBV6-1 and TRBJ2-7; D remains unclear. V was shortened by 3 bases and J by 0 bases, with 6 bases between the two germline ends. The CDR3 contains 13 residues. Germline CDR1 reads MNHNS; CDR2 reads SASEGT. The CDR3 here is CASSEQASYEQYF. The CDR3 DNA reads TGTGCCAGCAGTGAGCAGGCCTCCTACGAGCAGTACTTC.

This chain links TRBV5-8 with TRBJ2-3, with a tentative D call TRBD2 (5 bases). CDR1 is SGHTS, CDR2 YDEGEE, per germline. CDR3 length equals 16 residues. The germline V and J ends were trimmed by 4 bases and 1 base, with 16 bases remaining between them. The CDR3: CASSRREIARTDTQYF. CDR3 nucleotide sequence: TGTGCCAGCAGCCGACGCGAGATAGCGCGCACAGATACGCAGTATTTT. The whole variable domain, filled in from reference TRBV5-8 and TRBJ2-3, reads EAGVTQSPTHLIKTRGQQATLRCSPISGHTSVYWYQQALGLGLQFLLWYDEGEERNRGNFPPRFSGRQFPNYSSELNVNALELEDSALYLCASSRREIARTDTQYFGPGTRLTVL.

The rearrangement uses TRBV29-1 and TRBJ1-5, with TRBD1 matching over 8 bases. Germline CDR1 reads SQVTM; CDR2 reads ANQGSEA. J lost 3 bases, V lost 7 bases, and 5 bases had no gene match. The CDR3 loop spans 13 amino acids. The CDR3 coding sequence is TGCAGCGGCCAGACAGGGGTCAATCAGCCCCAGCATTTT. This codes for CSGQTGVNQPQHF.

This chain links TRBV18 with TRBJ2-5; the match to TRBD2 covers 7 bases. Germline V gene data show CDR1 as KGHSH and CDR2 as LQKENI. The CDR3 is 13 residues long. The ends lost 3 bases at V and 5 bases at J; junction bases unmatched: 3. DNA for the CDR3: TGTGCCAGCTCACCGGGAGCGGGGGAGACCCAGTACTTC. Encoded protein: CASSPGAGETQYF.

The genes are TRBV4-3 and TRBJ2-1, with TRBD2 identical over 9 bases. The J segment lost 4 bases and the V segment lost 4 bases, leaving 11 bases of the junction unmatched. Germline assignment: CDR1 LGHNA and CDR2 YSLEER. This CDR3 is built from 17 residues. DNA for the CDR3: TGCGCCAGCAGCCCTTTCCTCAGGACTAGCGAATACAATGAGCAGTTCTTC. Amino acids: CASSPFLRTSEYNEQFF.

The rearrangement joins TRBV5-4 to TRBJ1-5, with TRBD1 matching 7 bases. Germline V gene lookup returns CDR1 SGHNT and CDR2 YYREEE (reference sequence). V shed 7 bases and J 4 bases; nucleotides not matched to a gene: 20. The CDR3 runs to 18 residues. CDR3 coding DNA: TGTGCCAGCCAGGGAATATTAGGGGGCCTTGCCCTTAATCAGCCCCAGCATTTT. Residues: CASQGILGGLALNQPQHF.

This chain links TRBV13 with TRBJ2-1, with a weak D call TRBD2 (6 bases). V was cut by 5 bases and J by 5 bases, with 13 bases left in between. There are 14 residues in the CDR3. Looked up from germline, CDR1 is PRHDT and CDR2 is FYEKMQ (reference sequence). CDR3 DNA: TGTGCCAGCAGCGACCGGGACTCAAACAATGAGCAGTTCTTC. Translation: CASSDRDSNNEQFF.

V is TRBV7-9 and J is TRBJ2-3; D gene ambiguous. V was trimmed by 1 base and J by 0 bases, leaving 8 bases between them. This CDR3 has 15 amino acids. The germline V gene encodes CDR1 SEHNR and CDR2 FQNEAQ (reference sequence). CDR3 bases: TGTGCCAGCAGCTTAGTTCAGTCTAGCACAGATACGCAGTATTTT. Residues: CASSLVQSSTDTQYF.

The chain joins TRBV6-5 to TRBJ2-7, with a weak D call TRBD1 (6 bases). V lost 6 bases to trimming and J lost 3 bases, with 12 bases between them. Germline V gives CDR1 MNHEY, CDR2 SVGAGI. The CDR3 extends over 13 amino acids. The CDR3: CASRRGHHYEQYF. The CDR3 bases are TGTGCCAGCAGGAGGGGACATCACTACGAGCAGTACTTC.

The chain employs TRBV4-1 and TRBJ1-1; D is undetermined. The CDR3 covers 13 residues. V shed 4 bases and J shed 5 bases, with 11 bases lying between them. CDR1 and CDR2 from the germline V gene are MGHRA and YSYEKL. DNA of the CDR3: TGCGCCAGCAGCCCCGTCCTCTTTACTGAAGCTTTCTTT. It translates to CASSPVLFTEAFF.

The rearrangement uses TRBV7-9 and TRBJ2-1, with 11 positions matching TRBD2. There are 13 residues in the CDR3. The ends lost 5 bases at V and 15 bases at J; junction bases unmatched: 9. Per germline, CDR1 SEHNR and CDR2 FQNEAQ (reference sequence). CDR3 DNA: TGTGCCAGCAGCCGGGGACTAGCGGAGTTGGGGTTCTTC. Protein sequence: CASSRGLAELGFF.

The chain employs TRBV27 and TRBJ1-5; TRBD1 might be the D (5 bases). CDR1 and CDR2 (germline): MNHEY, SMNVEV (reference sequence). V was pared by 3 bases and J by 2 bases, with 8 bases between. This CDR3 has 14 residues. The CDR3 region is CASSLGLGNQPQHF. As DNA, the CDR3 is TGTGCCAGCAGTTTGGGGCTGGGCAATCAGCCCCAGCATTTT.

Regarding this clone: One junction end does not reproduce the germline sequence, and a read error may be involved. The sample holds other DNA sequences that translate to the same CDR3. The chain is built from TRBV4-3 and TRBJ2-7; 8 bases agree with TRBD2. CDR3 size: 13 residues. Germline CDR1 is LGHNA and CDR2 is YSLEER. In DNA, the CDR3 is TGCGCCAGCAGTCAAGTCGGGACTAGCGAGCAGTACTTC. Its translation is CASSQVGTSEQYF.

This clone was seen only once. V and J are TRBV19 and TRBJ1-6; the D gene is possibly TRBD1 (5 bases). The CDR3 has 14 residues. Looked up from germline, CDR1 is LNHDA and CDR2 is SQIVND (reference sequence). Trimming stripped 7 bases from V and 7 bases from J, with 14 bases between. CDR3 coding DNA: TGTGCCAGTAAGGGTCAGGGTTGGAATTCACCCCTCCACTTT. This gives the protein CASKGQGWNSPLHF. The variable domain in full, completed from reference TRBV19 and TRBJ1-6, reads DGGITQSPKYLFRKEGQNVTLSCEQNLNHDAMYWYRQDPGQGLRLIYYSQIVNDFQKGDIAEGYSVSREKKESFPLTVTSAQKNPTAFYLCASKGQGWNSPLHFGNGTRLTVT.

The gene calls are TRBV5-6 and TRBJ2-5, with 10 positions matching TRBD2. There are 14 residues in the CDR3. Germline V gives CDR1 SGHDT, CDR2 YYEEEE. Losses at the gene ends were 0 bases for V and 4 bases for J; bases not matched to a gene: 0. Here the CDR3 DNA reads TGTGCCAGCAGCTTGGGACTAGCGGGAGAGACCCAGTACTTC. It codes for CASSLGLAGETQYF.

This clone came up once. V is TRBV2 and J is TRBJ2-5; 9 bases agree with TRBD1. In germline, CDR1 is SNHLY, CDR2 FYNNEI. The CDR3 spans 14 residues. V shed 7 bases, J shed 3 bases, and the junction held 6 bases outside the gene matches. As DNA, the CDR3 is TGTGCCAGCACGGGACAGGGAGGAAAAGAGACCCAGTACTTC. Translation gives CASTGQGGKETQYF. Full variable domain (rest looked up from reference TRBV2 and TRBJ2-5): EPEVTQTPSHQVTQMGQEVILRCVPISNHLYFYWYRQILGQKVEFLVSFYNNEISEKSEIFDDQFSVERPDGSNFTLKIRSTKLEDSAMYFCASTGQGGKETQYFGPGTRLLVL.

The chain employs TRBV2 and TRBJ1-4; D perhaps matches TRBD1 (5 bases). The V gene lost 5 bases and the J gene lost 5 bases, with 12 bases spanning the gap. This CDR3 has 14 amino acids. Germline V gives CDR1 SNHLY, CDR2 FYNNEI. CDR3 DNA: TGTGCCAGCAGTCCGGGGGGAGGGAATGAAAAACTGTTTTTT. It encodes CASSPGGGNEKLFF. Drawing the rest from reference TRBV2 and TRBJ1-4, the complete variable domain is EPEVTQTPSHQVTQMGQEVILRCVPISNHLYFYWYRQILGQKVEFLVSFYNNEISEKSEIFDDQFSVERPDGSNFTLKIRSTKLEDSAMYFCASSPGGGNEKLFFGSGTQLSVL.

V and J are TRBV4-3 and TRBJ1-5, with unresolved D. Germline V gives CDR1 LGHNA, CDR2 YSLEER. This CDR3 has 16 residues. The V gene lost 0 bases and the J gene lost 4 bases, with 13 bases spanning the gap. CDR3 nucleotides: TGCGCCAGCAGCCAAGATTTTCCACGGTTAAATCAGCCCCAGCATTTT. Amino acids: CASSQDFPRLNQPQHF.

The V gene is TRBV5-5, the J gene TRBJ1-6; TRBD1 matches at 11 bases. Germline loops: CDR1 SGHKS, CDR2 YYEKEE (reference sequence). The CDR3 extends over 15 amino acids. Trimming cost V 5 bases and J 9 bases; bases outside gene matches: 7. The CDR3 DNA follows: TGTGCCAGCAGTCACGAGGACAGGGGGCTTTCACCCCTCCACTTT. Encoded protein: CASSHEDRGLSPLHF.

This rearrangement joins TRBV19 to TRBJ2-7; 10 bases match TRBD2. CDR1 is LNHDA and CDR2 is SQIVND in the germline V gene (reference sequence). The CDR3 loop spans 16 amino acids. V lost 5 bases, J lost 4 bases, and 11 bases stayed unmatched. CDR3 DNA sequence: TGTGCCAGTAGTCGGAGCGGGAGGGCCGGAGATTACGAGCAGTACTTC. Translating it yields CASSRSGRAGDYEQYF. The full variable domain, with the rest looked up from reference TRBV19 and TRBJ2-7, is DGGITQSPKYLFRKEGQNVTLSCEQNLNHDAMYWYRQDPGQGLRLIYYSQIVNDFQKGDIAEGYSVSREKKESFPLTVTSAQKNPTAFYLCASSRSGRAGDYEQYFGPGTRLTVT.